The following is a T cell receptor beta chain sequence with its context. The sample belongs to a study of blood T cell repertoires in COVID-19. The V segment lost 4 bases and the J segment 0 bases; nucleotides outside the gene matches: 10. Germline V gives CDR1 SGHNT, CDR2 YYREEE (reference sequence). The CDR3 is 18 amino acids. TCRdb keeps only in-frame clones here, not all; method: immunoSEQ multiplex PCR. The data show approximately 320,000 clones, over 80% seen once. The receptor was isolated from a woman between 18 and 30 years old who had recovered from COVID-19. Input material: PBMCs or T cells enriched from blood (not recorded which). The V gene is TRBV5-4, the J gene TRBJ1-1; 12 nucleotides match TRBD1. CDR3 region: CASSARPGTGGLNTEAFF. The CDR3 nucleotides are TGTGCCAGCAGCGCTCGACCCGGGACAGGGGGCTTGAACACTGAAGCTTTCTTT.